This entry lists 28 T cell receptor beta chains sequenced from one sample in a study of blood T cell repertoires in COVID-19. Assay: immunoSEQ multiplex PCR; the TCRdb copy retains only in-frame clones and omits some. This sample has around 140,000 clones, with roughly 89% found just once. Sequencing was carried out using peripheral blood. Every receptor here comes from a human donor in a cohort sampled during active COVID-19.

In DNA form, the CDR3 reads TGTGCCAGCAGTCTAGGCGACAGGGCAAACACTGAAGCTTTCTTT. Translated, it gives CASSLGDRANTEAFF. V is TRBV6-5 and J is TRBJ1-1; 7 nucleotides line up with TRBD1. CDR1 is MNHEY, CDR2 SVGAGI, per germline. The trim removed 5 bases at V and 2 bases at J, leaving 8 bases unmatched. The CDR3 is made up of 15 amino acids.

Here the CDR3 reads CATSTGSSLTDTQYF. The CDR3 DNA is TGTGCCACCAGCACAGGTTCTTCCCTCACAGATACGCAGTATTTT. The V call is TRBV24-1, the J call TRBJ2-3, with D possibly TRBD1 on 5 matching bases. Per germline, CDR1 KGHDR and CDR2 SFDVKD. The CDR3 spans 15 residues. The ends were cut back, 7 bases at V and 2 bases at J, with 15 bases in the middle.

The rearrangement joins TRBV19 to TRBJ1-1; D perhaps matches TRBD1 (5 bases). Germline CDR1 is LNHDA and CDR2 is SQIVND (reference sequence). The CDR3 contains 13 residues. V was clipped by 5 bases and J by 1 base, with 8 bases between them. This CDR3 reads CASSSQGNTEAFF. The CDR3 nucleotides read TGTGCCAGTAGTTCTCAGGGGAACACTGAAGCTTTCTTT.

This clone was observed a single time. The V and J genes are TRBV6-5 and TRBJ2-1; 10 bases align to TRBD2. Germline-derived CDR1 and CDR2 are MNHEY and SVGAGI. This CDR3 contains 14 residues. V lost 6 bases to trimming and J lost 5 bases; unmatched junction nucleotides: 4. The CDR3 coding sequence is TGTGCCAGCAGGCTTGGGACTAGCGACAATGAGCAGTTCTTC. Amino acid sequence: CASRLGTSDNEQFF.

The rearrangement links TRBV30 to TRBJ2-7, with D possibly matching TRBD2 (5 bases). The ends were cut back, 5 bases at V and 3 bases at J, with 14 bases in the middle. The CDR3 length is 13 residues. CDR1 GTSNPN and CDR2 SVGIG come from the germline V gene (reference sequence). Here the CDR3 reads CAWAAFGVYEQYF. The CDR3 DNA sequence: TGTGCCTGGGCGGCTTTCGGGGTCTACGAGCAGTACTTC.

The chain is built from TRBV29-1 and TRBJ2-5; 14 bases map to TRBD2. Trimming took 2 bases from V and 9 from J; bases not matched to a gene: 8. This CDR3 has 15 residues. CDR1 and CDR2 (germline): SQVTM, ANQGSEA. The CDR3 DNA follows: TGCAGCGTTGAAAAGGGGACTAGCGGGGGAGAAGCCCAGTACTTC. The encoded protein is CSVEKGTSGGEAQYF.

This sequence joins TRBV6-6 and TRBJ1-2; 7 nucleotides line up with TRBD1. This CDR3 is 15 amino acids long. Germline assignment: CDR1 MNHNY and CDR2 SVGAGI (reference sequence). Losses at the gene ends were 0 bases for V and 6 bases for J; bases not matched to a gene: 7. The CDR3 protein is CASSYSGAGGDGYTF. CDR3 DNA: TGTGCCAGCAGTTACTCTGGGGCAGGGGGAGATGGCTACACCTTC.

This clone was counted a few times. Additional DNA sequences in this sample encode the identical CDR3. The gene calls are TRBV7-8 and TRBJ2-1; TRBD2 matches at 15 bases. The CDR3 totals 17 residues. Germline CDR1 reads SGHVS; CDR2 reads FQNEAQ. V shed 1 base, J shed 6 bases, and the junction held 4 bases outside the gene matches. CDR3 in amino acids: CASSLGTSGGAGNEQFF. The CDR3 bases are TGTGCCAGCAGCTTAGGGACTAGCGGGGGGGCAGGCAATGAGCAGTTCTTC. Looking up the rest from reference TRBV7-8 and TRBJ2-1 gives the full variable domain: GAGVSQSPRYKVAKRGQDVALRCDPISGHVSLFWYQQALGQGPEFLTYFQNEAQLDKSGLPSDRFFAERPEGSVSTLKIQRTQQEDSAVYLCASSLGTSGGAGNEQFFGPGTRLTVL.

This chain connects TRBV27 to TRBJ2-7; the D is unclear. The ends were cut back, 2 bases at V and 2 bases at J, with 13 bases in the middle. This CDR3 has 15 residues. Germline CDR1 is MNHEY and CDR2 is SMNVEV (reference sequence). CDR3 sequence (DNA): TGTGCCAGCAGTTTAGTTAGCCCAGTCCCCTACGAGCAGTACTTC. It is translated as CASSLVSPVPYEQYF.

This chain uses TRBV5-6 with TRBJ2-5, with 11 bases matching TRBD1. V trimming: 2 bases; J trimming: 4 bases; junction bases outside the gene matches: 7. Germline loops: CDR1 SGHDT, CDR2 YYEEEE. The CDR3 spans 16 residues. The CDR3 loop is CASSFGTGGTLETQYF. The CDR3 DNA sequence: TGTGCCAGCAGCTTCGGGACAGGGGGAACCCTAGAGACCCAGTACTTC.

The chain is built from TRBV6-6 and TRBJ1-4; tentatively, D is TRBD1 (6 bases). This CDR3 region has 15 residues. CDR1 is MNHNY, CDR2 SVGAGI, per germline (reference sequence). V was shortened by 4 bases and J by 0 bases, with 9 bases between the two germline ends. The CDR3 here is CASSFYRATNEKLFF. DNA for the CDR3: TGTGCCAGCAGTTTCTACAGGGCAACTAATGAAAAACTGTTTTTT.

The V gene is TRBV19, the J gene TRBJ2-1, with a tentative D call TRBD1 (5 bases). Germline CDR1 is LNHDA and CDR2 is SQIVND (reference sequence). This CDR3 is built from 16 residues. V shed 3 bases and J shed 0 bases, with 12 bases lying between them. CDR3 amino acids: CASSISQGASYNEQFF. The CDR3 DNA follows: TGTGCCAGTAGTATCTCCCAGGGCGCCTCCTACAATGAGCAGTTCTTC.

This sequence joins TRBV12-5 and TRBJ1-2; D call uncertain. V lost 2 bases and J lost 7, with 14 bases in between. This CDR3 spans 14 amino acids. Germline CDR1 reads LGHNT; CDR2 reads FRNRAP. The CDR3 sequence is CASGLYQRYGGYTF. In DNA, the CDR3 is TGTGCTAGTGGTTTGTATCAGAGGTATGGTGGCTACACCTTC.

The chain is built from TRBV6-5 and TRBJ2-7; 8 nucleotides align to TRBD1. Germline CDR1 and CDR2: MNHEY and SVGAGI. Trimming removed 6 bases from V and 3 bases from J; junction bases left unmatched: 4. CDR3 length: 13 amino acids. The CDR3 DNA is TGTGCCAGCAGGTCCGGGACAGGCTACGAGCAGTACTTC. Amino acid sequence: CASRSGTGYEQYF.

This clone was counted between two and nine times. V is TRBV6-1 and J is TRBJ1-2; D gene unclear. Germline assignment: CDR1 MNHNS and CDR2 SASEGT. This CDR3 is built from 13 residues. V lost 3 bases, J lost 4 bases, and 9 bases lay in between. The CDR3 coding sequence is TGTGCCAGCAGTGAGGTCAGGATCTATGGCTACACCTTC. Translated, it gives CASSEVRIYGYTF.

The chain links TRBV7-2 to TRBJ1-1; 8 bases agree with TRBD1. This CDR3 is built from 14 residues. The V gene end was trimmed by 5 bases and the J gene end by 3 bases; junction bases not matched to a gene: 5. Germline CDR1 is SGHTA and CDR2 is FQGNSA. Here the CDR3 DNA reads TGTGCCAGCAGCGCGGACAGGGTTTACACTGAAGCTTTCTTT. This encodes CASSADRVYTEAFF.

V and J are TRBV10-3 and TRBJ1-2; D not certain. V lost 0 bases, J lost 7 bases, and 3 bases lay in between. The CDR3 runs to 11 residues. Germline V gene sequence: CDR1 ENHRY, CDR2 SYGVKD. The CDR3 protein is CAISESGGYTF. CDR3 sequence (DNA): TGTGCCATCAGTGAGTCCGGTGGCTACACCTTC.

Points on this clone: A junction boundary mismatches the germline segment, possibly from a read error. The CDR3 spells CARSPRGGDGTGELFF. The CDR3 DNA reads as TGCGCCCGCAGCCCACGGGGGGGGGACGGCACCGGGGAGCTGTTTTTT. J is TRBJ2-2 and V is TRBV5-1; 8 bases map to TRBD2. The CDR3 is made up of 16 amino acids. CDR1 SGHRS and CDR2 YFSETQ come from the germline V gene.

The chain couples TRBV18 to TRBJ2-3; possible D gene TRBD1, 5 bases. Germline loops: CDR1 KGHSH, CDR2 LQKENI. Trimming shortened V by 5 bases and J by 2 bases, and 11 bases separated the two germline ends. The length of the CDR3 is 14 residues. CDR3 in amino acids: CASSATVFTDTQYF. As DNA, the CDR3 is TGTGCCAGCTCAGCGACAGTGTTCACAGATACGCAGTATTTT.

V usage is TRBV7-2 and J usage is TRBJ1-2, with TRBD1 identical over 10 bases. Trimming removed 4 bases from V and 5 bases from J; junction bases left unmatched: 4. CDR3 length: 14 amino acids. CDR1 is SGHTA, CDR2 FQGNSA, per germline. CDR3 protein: CASSYDRGRYGYTF. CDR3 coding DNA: TGTGCCAGCAGCTACGACAGGGGGCGTTATGGCTACACCTTC.

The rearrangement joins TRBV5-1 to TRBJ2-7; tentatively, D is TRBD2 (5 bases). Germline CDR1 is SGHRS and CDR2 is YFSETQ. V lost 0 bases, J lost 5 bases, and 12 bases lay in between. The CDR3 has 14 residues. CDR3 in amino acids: CASSLAPTRDEQYF. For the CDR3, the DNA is TGCGCCAGCAGCTTGGCGCCGACGAGGGACGAGCAGTACTTC. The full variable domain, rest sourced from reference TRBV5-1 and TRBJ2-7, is KAGVTQTPRYLIKTRGQQVTLSCSPISGHRSVSWYQQTPGQGLQFLFEYFSETQRNKGNFPGRFSGRQFSNSRSEMNVSTLELGDSALYLCASSLAPTRDEQYFGPGTRLTVT.

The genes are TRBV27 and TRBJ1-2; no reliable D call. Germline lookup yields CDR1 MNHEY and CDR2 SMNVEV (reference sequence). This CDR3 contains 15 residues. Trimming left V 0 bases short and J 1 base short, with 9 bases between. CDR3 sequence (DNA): TGTGCCAGCAGTTTATCCCTGTTCGGTAACTATGGCTACACCTTC. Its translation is CASSLSLFGNYGYTF.

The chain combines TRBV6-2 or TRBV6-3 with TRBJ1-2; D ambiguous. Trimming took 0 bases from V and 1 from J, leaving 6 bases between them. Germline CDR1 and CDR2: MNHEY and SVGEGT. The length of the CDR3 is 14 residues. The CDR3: CASSYSDINYGYTF. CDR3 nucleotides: TGTGCCAGCAGTTACTCAGACATTAACTATGGCTACACCTTC.

The CDR3 is CASSQDPSGGSETQYF. CDR3 in DNA: TGTGCCAGCAGCCAAGATCCGAGCGGGGGCTCAGAGACCCAGTACTTC. This chain connects TRBV4-2 to TRBJ2-5; the match to TRBD2 covers 8 bases. Germline V gene sequence: CDR1 LGHNA, CDR2 YNFKEQ. This CDR3 spans 16 amino acids. The V gene end was trimmed by 0 bases and the J gene end by 4 bases; junction bases not matched to a gene: 7.

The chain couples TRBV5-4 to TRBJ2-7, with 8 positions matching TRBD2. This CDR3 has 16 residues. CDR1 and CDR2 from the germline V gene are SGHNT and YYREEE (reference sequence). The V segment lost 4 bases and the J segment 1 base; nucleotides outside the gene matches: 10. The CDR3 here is CASSTGGRGRSYEQYF. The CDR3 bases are TGTGCCAGCAGCACGGGGGGGCGGGGGAGGTCCTACGAGCAGTACTTC. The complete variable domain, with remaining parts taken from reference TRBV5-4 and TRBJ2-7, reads ETGVTQSPTHLIKTRGQQVTLRCSSQSGHNTVSWYQQALGQGPQFIFQYYREEENGRGNFPPRFSGLQFPNYSSELNVNALELDDSALYLCASSTGGRGRSYEQYFGPGTRLTVT.

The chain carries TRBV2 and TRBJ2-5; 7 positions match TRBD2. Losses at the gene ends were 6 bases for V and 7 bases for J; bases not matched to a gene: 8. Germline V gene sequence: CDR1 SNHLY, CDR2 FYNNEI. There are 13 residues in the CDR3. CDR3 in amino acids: CASRGEGRGTQYF. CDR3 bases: TGTGCCAGCAGGGGGGAGGGCCGCGGGACCCAGTACTTC.

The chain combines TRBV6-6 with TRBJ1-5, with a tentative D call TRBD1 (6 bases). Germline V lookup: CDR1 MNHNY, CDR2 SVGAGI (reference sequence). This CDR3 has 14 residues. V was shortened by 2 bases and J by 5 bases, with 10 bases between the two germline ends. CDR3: CASSYQGYHQPQHF. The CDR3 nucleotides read TGTGCCAGCAGTTACCAGGGGTATCATCAGCCCCAGCATTTT.

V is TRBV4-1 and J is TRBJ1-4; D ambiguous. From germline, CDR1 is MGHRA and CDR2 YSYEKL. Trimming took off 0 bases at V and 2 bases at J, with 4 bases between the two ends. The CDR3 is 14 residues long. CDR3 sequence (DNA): TGCGCCAGCAGCCAAGATCTCACTAATGAAAAACTGTTTTTT. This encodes CASSQDLTNEKLFF.